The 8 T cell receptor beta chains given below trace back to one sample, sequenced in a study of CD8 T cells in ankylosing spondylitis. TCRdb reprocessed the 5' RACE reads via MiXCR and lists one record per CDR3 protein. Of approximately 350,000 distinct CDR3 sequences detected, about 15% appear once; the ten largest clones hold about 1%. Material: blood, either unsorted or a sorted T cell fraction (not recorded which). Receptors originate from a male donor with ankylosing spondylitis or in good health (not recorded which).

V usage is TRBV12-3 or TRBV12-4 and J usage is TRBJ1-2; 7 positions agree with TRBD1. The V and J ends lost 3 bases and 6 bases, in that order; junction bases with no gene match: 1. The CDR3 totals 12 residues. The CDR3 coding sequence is TGTGCCAGCAGTTTGACAGGGAATGGCTACACCTTC. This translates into CASSLTGNGYTF.

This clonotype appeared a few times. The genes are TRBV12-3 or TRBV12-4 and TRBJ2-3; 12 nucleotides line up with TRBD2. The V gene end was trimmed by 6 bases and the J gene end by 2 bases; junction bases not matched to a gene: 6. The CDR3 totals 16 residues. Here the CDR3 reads CASSLRTSGATDTQYF. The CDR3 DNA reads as TGTGCCAGCAGCCTAAGGACTAGCGGGGCCACAGATACGCAGTATTTT.

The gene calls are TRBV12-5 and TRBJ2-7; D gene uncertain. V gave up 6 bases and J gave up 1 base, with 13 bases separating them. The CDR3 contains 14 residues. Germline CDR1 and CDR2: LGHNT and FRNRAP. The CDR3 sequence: CASGASAESYEQYF. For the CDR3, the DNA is TGTGCTAGTGGGGCCTCTGCGGAGTCCTACGAGCAGTACTTC.

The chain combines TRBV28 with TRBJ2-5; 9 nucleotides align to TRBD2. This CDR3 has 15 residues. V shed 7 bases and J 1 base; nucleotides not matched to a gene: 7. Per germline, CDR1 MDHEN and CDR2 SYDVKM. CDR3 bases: TGTGCCAGCACTATCGCTAGCGGGGCCCAAGAGACCCAGTACTTC. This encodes CASTIASGAQETQYF.

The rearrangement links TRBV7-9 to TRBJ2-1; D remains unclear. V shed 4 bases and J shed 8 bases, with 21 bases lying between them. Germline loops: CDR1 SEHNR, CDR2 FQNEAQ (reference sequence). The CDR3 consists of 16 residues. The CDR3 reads CASSSGWASSPDEQFF. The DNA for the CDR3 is TGTGCCAGCAGCTCCGGGTGGGCCTCTAGTCCCGATGAGCAGTTCTTC. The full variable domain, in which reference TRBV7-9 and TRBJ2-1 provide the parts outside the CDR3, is DTGVSQNPRHKITKRGQNVTFRCDPISEHNRLYWYRQTLGQGPEFLTYFQNEAQLEKSRLLSDRFSAERPKGSFSTLEIQRTEQGDSAMYLCASSSGWASSPDEQFFGPGTRLTVL.

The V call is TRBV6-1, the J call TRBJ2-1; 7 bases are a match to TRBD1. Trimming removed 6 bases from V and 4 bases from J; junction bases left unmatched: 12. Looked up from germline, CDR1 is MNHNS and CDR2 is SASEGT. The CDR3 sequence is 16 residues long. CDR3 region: CASRRDGTELYNEQFF. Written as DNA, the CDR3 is TGTGCCAGCAGACGAGACGGGACAGAACTTTACAATGAGCAGTTCTTC.

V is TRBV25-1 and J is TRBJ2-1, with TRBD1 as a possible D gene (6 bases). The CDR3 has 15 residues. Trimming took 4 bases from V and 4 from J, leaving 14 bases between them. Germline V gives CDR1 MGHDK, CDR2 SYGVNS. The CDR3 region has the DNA TGTGCCAGCAGTGGAACAGGGATCGTTTACAATGAGCAGTTCTTC. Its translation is CASSGTGIVYNEQFF.

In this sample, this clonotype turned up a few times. The CDR3: CASSFSRVSDTQYF. As DNA, the CDR3 is TGCGCCAGCAGCTTTTCCAGGGTATCAGATACGCAGTATTTT. The chain employs TRBV5-1 and TRBJ2-3; weak D call: TRBD1 (5 bases). The V end lost 2 bases, the J end lost 4 bases, and 11 bases lay between the germline ends. The CDR3 is 14 residues long. Germline loops: CDR1 SGHRS, CDR2 YFSETQ.